This TCR beta chain stems from a study of blood T cell repertoires in COVID-19. Study details: T cells, B-cell-depleted T cells, or PBMCs provided the cDNA or gDNA that served as material.

In the authors' workflow: The assay estimated nucleated cells by amplifying reference gene primers. Assay: immunoSEQ multiplex PCR; the TCRdb copy retains only in-frame clones and omits some. V and J calls and clone size are as listed in that table; D and trimming were resolved from the DNA. The sample lists roughly 220,000 clones; about 86% were seen once. Participants spanned ages about 18 to 89 years and resided in roughly 22 US areas. The germline gives CDR1 GTSNPN, CDR2 SVGIG (reference sequence). The CDR3 is made up of 14 amino acids. Trimming at V came to 1 base and at J to 11 bases, leaving 3 bases not matched to a gene.

The receptor was isolated from a woman between 45 and 65 years old with acute COVID-19. The chain uses TRBV30 and TRBJ1-6; 12 bases are shared with TRBD1. Material for sequencing was PBMCs or T cells enriched from blood (not recorded which). The CDR3 DNA reads TGTGCCTGGAGTGCCGGGACAGGGGGCCCACCCCTCCACTTT. It is translated as CAWSAGTGGPPLHF.